The rows below give T cell receptor beta chains drawn from one sample of a study of blood T cell repertoires in COVID-19. Sequenced by immunoSEQ multiplex PCR; TCRdb stores in-frame clones only, minus some. The data contain under 50,000 clones, 90% to 95% of them singletons. Sample: peripheral blood. The receptors come from a man between 60 and 75 years old with COVID-19, enrolled during active disease. CDR3s include the opening cysteine and the closing phenylalanine or tryptophan. The order of the fields is J gene, V gene, clone size, CDR3 protein. Clone size appears in some rows only: once, few, many, or a class for an expanded clone.

TRBJ2-3 TRBV4-3 . CASSQDYGGTSGTDTQYF
TRBJ1-2 TRBV27 . CASSPKGASTNYGYTF
TRBJ2-4 TRBV29-1 once CSVITGAKNIQYF
TRBJ2-1 TRBV5-1 . CASSRSSNRGKGGRAFNEQFF
TRBJ2-7 TRBV4-1 once CASSQGGQGPYEQYF
TRBJ1-3 TRBV2 . CASRSRETGNTIYF
TRBJ2-7 TRBV2 . CASHSQYEQYF
TRBJ2-7 TRBV30 . CAWGTAYEQYF
TRBJ1-2 TRBV28 . CASSLGQGNYGYTF
TRBJ2-3 TRBV29-1 once CSVGTGTDTQYF
TRBJ2-6 TRBV23-1 . CASSQSNPWGQGSIWANVLTF
TRBJ2-7 TRBV11-2 . CASTYGRTGAYEQYF
TRBJ2-3 TRBV3-1/TRBV3-2 . CASSLGPGTGTTDTQYF
TRBJ1-4 TRBV5-5 . CASSLDQGREKLFF
TRBJ1-4 TRBV14 . CASSQNILDEKLFF
TRBJ1-5 TRBV19 . CASSIRSWSGFSNQPQHF
TRBJ2-5 TRBV5-1 . CASSFLLDMVTQYF
TRBJ1-1 TRBV5-4 . CASTSVPANTEAFF
TRBJ2-7 TRBV5-1 few CASSPPLTSGKGEQYF
TRBJ2-7 TRBV6-2/TRBV6-3 . CASSSWASEQYF
TRBJ1-6 TRBV3-1/TRBV3-2 . CASSQADKFNSPLHF
TRBJ2-2 TRBV2 . CASSLLDGPGELFF
TRBJ1-3 TRBV7-2 . CASSSPVGGDTIYF
TRBJ2-3 TRBV19 . CASTQTGLHTTDTQYF
TRBJ2-7 TRBV7-2 once CASSSIWTGKEGRYEQYF
TRBJ1-6 TRBV30 once CAWSGGYNSPLHF
TRBJ2-2 TRBV4-1 few CASSQADRRRAGELFF
TRBJ2-1 TRBV5-1 . CASRPTGTVNNEQFF
TRBJ2-2 TRBV5-1 . CASSLTSGSRYGELFF
TRBJ2-3 TRBV4-2 . CASSQAGAGERDTQYF
TRBJ2-1 TRBV6-1 . CASSEALASFSYNEQFF
TRBJ2-7 TRBV6-1 . CASSEADFRDRGYEQYF
TRBJ2-1 TRBV6-2/TRBV6-3 . CASSYTAGRFSKQFF
TRBJ2-2 TRBV18 . CASSPVTGELFF
TRBJ1-1 TRBV18 . CASSPGQGNTEAFF
TRBJ2-2 TRBV29-1 . CSVRGPDTGELFF
TRBJ1-2 TRBV9 . CASSVGGRSEYGYTF
TRBJ2-2 TRBV5-1 once CASSLGQGTGELFF
TRBJ2-7 TRBV19 . CASSMTGGSEQYF
TRBJ1-2 TRBV27 . CASRGQNNYGYTF
TRBJ2-6 TRBV7-3 . CASKMTGSDNVLTF